This T cell receptor (beta chain) was documented in a study of T cell changes during pregnancy in multiple sclerosis. The assay was immunoSEQ multiplex PCR, and TCRdb's table has in-frame clones only and misses some. The repertoire includes 90,000 to 120,000 clones, around nine tenths of them detected once, and around 1.2% sits in the top ten. This CDR3 has 16 residues. Trimming took 4 bases from V and 2 from J; bases not matched to a gene: 8. This material consisted of peripheral blood, taken in the second trimester of pregnancy. This chain links TRBV23-1 with TRBJ2-1; 7 bases line up with TRBD1. TRBV23-1 is an open reading frame, and its role is uncertain. The receptor comes from a female donor with multiple sclerosis, enrolled in a pregnancy study. CDR3 sequence (DNA): TGCGCCAGCAGTCTTCCAGGGGGAAGCACCTACAATGAGCAGTTCTTC. Translation: CASSLPGGSTYNEQFF.